This TCR beta chain is drawn from a study of blood T cell repertoires in COVID-19. Study-level information: The United States, Italy and Spain provided the acute and convalescent COVID-19 samples. T cells, B-cell-depleted T cells, or PBMCs supplied cDNA or gDNA.

Recruited during active infection, patients (from Seattle) were subsequently followed longitudinally. Methods used by the authors: Cell counts per sample came from amplifying reference gene primers. Sequencing was performed with immunoSEQ multiplex PCR; in TCRdb, only in-frame clones are kept and a portion is missing. D and trimming come from the DNA, and the V and J calls and clone size come from that table. The data contain a few hundred thousand clones, 89% of them singletons. Germline-derived CDR1 and CDR2 are PRHDT and FYEKMQ (reference sequence). The CDR3 runs to 14 residues. V lost 5 bases to trimming and J lost 5 bases, with 13 bases between them.

This receptor was obtained from a young woman with COVID-19, enrolled during active disease. V is TRBV13 and J is TRBJ2-4, with D tentatively TRBD1 (5 bases). The sample was peripheral blood. The CDR3 nucleotides are TGTGCCAGCAGCACCAGGGTGGGCGAAAACATTCAGTACTTC. Protein sequence: CASSTRVGENIQYF.